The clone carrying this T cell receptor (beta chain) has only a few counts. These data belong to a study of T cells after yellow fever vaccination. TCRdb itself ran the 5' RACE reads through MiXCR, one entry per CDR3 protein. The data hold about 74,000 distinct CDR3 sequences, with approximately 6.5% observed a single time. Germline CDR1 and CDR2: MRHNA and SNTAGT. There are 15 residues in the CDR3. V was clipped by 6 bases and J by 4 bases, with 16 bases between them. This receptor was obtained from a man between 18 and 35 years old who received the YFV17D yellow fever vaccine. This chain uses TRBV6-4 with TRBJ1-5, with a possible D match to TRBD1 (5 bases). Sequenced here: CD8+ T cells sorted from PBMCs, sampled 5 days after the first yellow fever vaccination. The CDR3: CASSPGGNPNQPQHF. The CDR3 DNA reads TGTGCCAGCAGCCCCGGGGGAAACCCAAATCAGCCCCAGCATTTT.